These T cell receptor beta chains were read from a single sample in a study of shared clonotypes between healthy human individuals. Profiled with immunoSEQ multiplex PCR; TCRdb holds only in-frame clones, not every one. Seen here are roughly 2,000,000 clones, approximately 94% observed once, and the top ten hold 1.2%. Sequencing was carried out using naive CD8+ T cells sorted from blood. The receptor set was obtained from a man aged 18-30 years in good health. Both conserved end residues are part of each CDR3. The D gene is left open where the match is weak. Size tells how often a clone was seen (once, few, many) or the class of an expanded clone, and some rows leave it out.

>-|once|TRBJ2-7|TRBV7-8
TGTGCCAGCAGCTTTTTATCTAGCTCTCCGTCGACCTACGAGCAGTACTTC
CASSFLSSSPSTYEQYF
>-|-|TRBJ2-3|TRBV6-6
TGTGCCAGCAGTTACGAGGGTTATGGCACAGATACGCAGTATTTT
CASSYEGYGTDTQYF
>-|-|TRBJ1-6|TRBV9
TGTGCCAGCAGCGTAGGGGGTTCTCCACCCCTCCACTTT
CASSVGGSPPLHF
>TRBD1|-|TRBJ2-7|TRBV9
TGTGCCAGCAGTCAAAGCGAGGGGGCGCGGGAGCAGTACTTC
CASSQSEGAREQYF
>TRBD1|-|TRBJ2-7|TRBV11-2
TGTGCCAGCAGCTCTGGTCCCGGGACAGGGAACCACGAGCAGTACTTC
CASSSGPGTGNHEQYF
>-|-|TRBJ2-3|TRBV27
TGTGCCAGCAGTTTATGGTCTAATACAGATACGCAGTATTTT
CASSLWSNTDTQYF
>-|-|TRBJ2-7|TRBV10-1
TGCGCCAGTCCCTATTACGAGCAGTACTTC
CASPYYEQYF
>TRBD2|-|TRBJ2-5|TRBV9
TGTGCCAGCAGCGTAGAAGGCGGGAGCCAAGAGACCCAGTACTTC
CASSVEGGSQETQYF
>-|-|TRBJ2-7|TRBV7-8
TGTGCCAGCAGCCACGAGGACTTTACGACCGAGCAGTACTTC
CASSHEDFTTEQYF
>-|-|TRBJ2-1|TRBV28
TGTGCCAGCAGTTTATCAGGGGCGGGGTATGAGCAGTTCTTC
CASSLSGAGYEQFF
>-|-|TRBJ1-1|TRBV13
TGTGCCAGCAGCCAACAATGGGACACTGAAGCTTTCTTT
CASSQQWDTEAFF
>-|once|TRBJ2-1|TRBV11-2
TGTGCCAGCAGTGCGGGCTTAGGGGGGACCAATGAGCAGTTCTTC
CASSAGLGGTNEQFF
>-|few|TRBJ1-1|TRBV7-9
TGTGCCAGCAGCTTAAAGGGGGGGACCACTGAAGCTTTCTTT
CASSLKGGTTEAFF
>-|-|TRBJ2-5|TRBV27
TGTGCCAGCAGTACAAGCGGTTTCGGGCCCTGGACCCAGTACTTC
CASSTSGFGPWTQYF
>-|once|TRBJ1-5|TRBV28
TGTGCCAGCAGTTTTATTCGACAGTTTAGCAATCAGCCCCAGCATTTT
CASSFIRQFSNQPQHF
>-|-|TRBJ2-7|TRBV29-1
TGCAGCGTTGAGGCTAAGGACAGCTACGAGCAGTACTTC
CSVEAKDSYEQYF
>-|-|TRBJ2-1|TRBV5-1
TGCGCCAGCAGCTTGGACGAACCCTTATCTCCTTCCTACAATGAGCAGTTCTTC
CASSLDEPLSPSYNEQFF
>-|-|TRBJ2-7|TRBV6-6
TGTGCCAGCAGGGCTGCGGGACGCTCCTACGAGCAGTACTTC
CASRAAGRSYEQYF
>TRBD1|-|TRBJ1-2|TRBV7-2
TGTGCCAGCAGCTTAAGGGGCACGGGACAGGGAATTGATGGCTACACCTTC
CASSLRGTGQGIDGYTF
>TRBD1|-|TRBJ2-7|TRBV4-1
TGCGCCAGCAGCCAAGCGGACAGGGTAGGCTACGAGCAGTACTTC
CASSQADRVGYEQYF
>TRBD2|-|TRBJ2-5|TRBV7-2
TGTGCCAGCAGCGAAAGTATAGCGGGAGGGCAAGAGACCCAGTACTTC
CASSESIAGGQETQYF
>-|once|TRBJ2-2|TRBV4-1
TGCGCCAGCAGCCCCTTGTTAGTGAGTGTTGCTAGGGGGAGGGACACCGGGGAGCTGTTTTTT
CASSPLLVSVARGRDTGELFF
>-|-|TRBJ1-2|TRBV5-1
TGCGCCAGCAGCTTGGAAATGGGAATCGAATATGGCTACACCTTC
CASSLEMGIEYGYTF
>-|once|TRBJ2-5|TRBV7-2
TGTGCCAGCAGCGATACTAGACCGCTAGAGACCCAGTACTTC
CASSDTRPLETQYF
>TRBD2|-|TRBJ2-7|TRBV11-2
TGTGCCAGCAGCCCAGGACGGGACTACGAACAGTACTTC
CASSPGRDYEQYF
>-|-|TRBJ1-1|TRBV6-1
TGTGCCAGCAGTGAAGTTGGGTACGAAGCTTTCTTT
CASSEVGYEAFF
>TRBD1|-|TRBJ2-2|TRBV9
TGTGCCAGCAGCGTAGACGGGACAGGGGGCGTCGGGGAGCTGTTTTTT
CASSVDGTGGVGELFF